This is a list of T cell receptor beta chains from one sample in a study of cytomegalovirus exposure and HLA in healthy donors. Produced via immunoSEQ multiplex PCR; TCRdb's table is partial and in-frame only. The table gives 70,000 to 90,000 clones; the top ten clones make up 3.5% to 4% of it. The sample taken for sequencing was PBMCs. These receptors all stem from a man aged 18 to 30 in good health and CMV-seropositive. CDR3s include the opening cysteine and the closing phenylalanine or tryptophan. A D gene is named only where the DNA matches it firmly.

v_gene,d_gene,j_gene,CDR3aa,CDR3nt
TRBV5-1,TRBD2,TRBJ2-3,CASSLWGLATDTQYF,TGCGCCAGCAGCTTGTGGGGACTAGCAACAGATACGCAGTATTTT
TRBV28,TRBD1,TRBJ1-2,CASTYSGTGGSLSGYTF,TGTGCCAGCACTTATTCCGGGACAGGGGGTTCTTTGAGTGGCTACACCTTC
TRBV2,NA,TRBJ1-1,CASSEAGRVDLDTEAFF,TGTGCCAGCAGTGAAGCGGGCAGGGTGGATTTGGACACTGAAGCTTTCTTT
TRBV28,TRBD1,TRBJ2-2,CASSLMSGGRTGELFF,TGTGCCAGCAGTTTAATGTCAGGGGGCAGGACCGGGGAGCTGTTTTTT
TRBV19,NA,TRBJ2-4,CASSIGAKNIQYF,TGTGCCAGTAGTATCGGGGCCAAAAACATTCAGTACTTC
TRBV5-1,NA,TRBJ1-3,CASSLEGGHPSSGNTIYF,TGCGCCAGCAGCTTGGAGGGGGGGCACCCGAGCTCTGGAAACACCATATATTTT
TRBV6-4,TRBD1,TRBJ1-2,CASSDFQGGLTGYTF,TGTGCCAGCAGTGACTTTCAGGGGGGATTGACTGGCTACACCTTC
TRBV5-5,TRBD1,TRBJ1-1,CASRNVGGQSFTEAFF,TGTGCCAGCAGAAACGTGGGGGGACAGTCCTTCACTGAAGCTTTCTTT
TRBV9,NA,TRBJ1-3,CASTLQGIPGNTIYF,TGTGCCAGCACCCTACAGGGAATCCCTGGAAACACCATATATTTT
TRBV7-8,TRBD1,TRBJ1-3,CASSSDRDGNTIYF,TGTGCCAGCAGCTCGGACAGGGACGGAAACACCATATATTTT
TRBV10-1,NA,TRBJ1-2,CASSESGDYGYTF,TGCGCCAGCAGTGAAAGCGGCGATTATGGCTACACCTTC
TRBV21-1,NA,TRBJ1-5,CASSKHGRRAYSNQPQHF,TGTGCCAGCAGCAAACATGGGAGGAGGGCGTATAGCAATCAGCCCCAGCATTTT
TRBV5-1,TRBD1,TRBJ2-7,CASSPSDRDGEQYF,TGCGCCAGCAGCCCCAGTGACAGGGATGGCGAGCAGTACTTC
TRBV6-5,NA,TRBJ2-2,CASSAGRYTGELFF,TGTGCCAGCTCTGCGGGGCGATACACCGGGGAGCTGTTTTTT
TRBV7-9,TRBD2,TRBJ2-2,CASSELAGWSGELFF,TGTGCCAGCAGCGAGCTAGCGGGGTGGTCCGGGGAGCTGTTTTTT
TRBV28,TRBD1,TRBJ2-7,CASTSQGASYEQYF,TGTGCCAGCACCAGCCAGGGGGCGAGCTACGAGCAGTACTTC
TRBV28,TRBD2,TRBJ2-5,CASSLGLARAQYF,TGTGCCAGCAGTCTCGGACTAGCTAGGGCCCAGTACTTC
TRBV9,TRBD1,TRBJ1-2,CASSGLQGAGGYTF,TGTGCCAGCAGCGGATTACAGGGGGCTGGCGGCTACACCTTC
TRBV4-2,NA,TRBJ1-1,CASARQMNTEAFF,TGTGCCAGCGCCAGACAGATGAACACTGAAGCTTTCTTT
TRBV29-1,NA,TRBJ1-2,CSVVNRLYGYTF,TGCAGCGTTGTAAACAGGTTGTATGGCTACACCTTC
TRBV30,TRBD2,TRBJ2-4,CAWSVGGTGGNIQYF,TGTGCCTGGAGTGTAGGTGGTACGGGGGGGAACATTCAGTACTTC
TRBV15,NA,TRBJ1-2,CATSRAQRLNYGYTF,TGTGCCACCAGCAGAGCTCAAAGACTAAACTATGGCTACACCTTC
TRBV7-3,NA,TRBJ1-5,CASSPQAGQPQHF,TGTGCCAGCAGCCCACAGGCCGGCCAGCCCCAGCATTTT
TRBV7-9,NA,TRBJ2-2,CASSATGTGELFF,TGTGCCAGCAGCGCAACTGGTACCGGGGAGCTGTTTTTT
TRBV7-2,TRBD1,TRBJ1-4,CASSPNRGDEKLFF,TGTGCCAGCAGCCCCAACAGGGGTGATGAAAAACTGTTTTTT
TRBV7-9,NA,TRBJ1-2,CASSLVPGYGYTF,TGTGCCAGCAGCTTAGTACCAGGGTATGGCTACACCTTC
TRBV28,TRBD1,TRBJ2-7,CASRPTGTASYEQYF,TGTGCCAGCAGGCCCACCGGGACAGCCTCCTACGAGCAGTACTTC
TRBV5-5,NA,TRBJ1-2,CASSLARQEYGYTF,TGTGCCAGCAGCTTGGCCCGGCAGGAATATGGCTACACCTTC
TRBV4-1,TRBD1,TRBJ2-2,CASSQDEEQGTRAGELFF,TGCGCCAGCAGCCAAGATGAGGAACAGGGGACGAGGGCCGGGGAGCTGTTTTTT
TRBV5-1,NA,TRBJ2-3,CASSLRQVTDTQYF,TGCGCCAGCAGCTTGCGACAGGTAACAGATACGCAGTATTTT
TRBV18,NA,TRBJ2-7,CASSRRQGFYEQYF,TGTGCCAGCTCACGGCGGCAGGGGTTCTACGAGCAGTACTTC
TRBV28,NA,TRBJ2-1,CASSLFYAEQFF,TGTGCCAGCAGTTTATTCTATGCTGAGCAGTTCTTC
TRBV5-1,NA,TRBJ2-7,CASSFIPGKAYEQYF,TGCGCCAGCAGCTTCATACCGGGAAAGGCTTACGAGCAGTACTTC
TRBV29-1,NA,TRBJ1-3,CSVASGPGPGNTIYF,TGCAGCGTTGCCTCAGGGCCCGGACCTGGAAACACCATATATTTT
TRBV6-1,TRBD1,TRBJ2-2,CATRDRLNTGELFF,TGTGCCACAAGGGACAGACTGAACACCGGGGAGCTGTTTTTT
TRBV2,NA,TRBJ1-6,CASSDPQRSSSYNSPLHF,TGTGCCAGCAGTGACCCCCAAAGGAGCAGCTCCTATAATTCACCCCTCCACTTT
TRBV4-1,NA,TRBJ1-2,CASSQEPSRGPANYGYTF,TGCGCCAGCAGCCAAGAACCCTCTAGGGGTCCCGCGAACTATGGCTACACCTTC
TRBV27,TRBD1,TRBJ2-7,CASSPGQRFYEQYF,TGTGCCAGCAGTCCGGGACAGCGATTCTACGAGCAGTACTTC
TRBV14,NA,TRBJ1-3,CASSQVKTAFSGNTIYF,TGTGCCAGCAGCCAAGTGAAAACAGCCTTCTCTGGAAACACCATATATTTT
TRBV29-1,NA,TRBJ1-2,CSVVAGAGGYTF,TGCAGCGTTGTTGCGGGGGCGGGTGGCTACACCTTC
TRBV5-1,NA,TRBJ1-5,CASSVDGEAQHF,TGCGCCAGCAGCGTCGACGGGGAAGCGCAGCATTTT
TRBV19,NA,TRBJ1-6,CASRRDNQHSPLHF,TGTGCCAGTAGAAGAGACAACCAGCATTCACCCCTCCACTTT
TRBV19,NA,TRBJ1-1,CASSIKLSEGRTEAFF,TGTGCCAGTAGTATTAAGTTGTCCGAGGGTAGGACTGAAGCTTTCTTT
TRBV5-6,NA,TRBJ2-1,CASSLASWSGYNEQFF,TGTGCCAGCAGCTTGGCCAGTTGGAGCGGGTACAATGAGCAGTTCTTC
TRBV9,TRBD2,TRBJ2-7,CASSALSSGSYNEQYF,TGTGCCAGCAGCGCGCTGTCTAGCGGGAGTTACAACGAGCAGTACTTC
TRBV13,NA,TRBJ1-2,CASSLGRTAYGYTF,TGTGCCAGCAGCTTAGGTCGCACAGCCTATGGCTACACCTTC
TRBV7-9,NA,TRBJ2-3,CASSLVSGSTDTQYF,TGTGCCAGCAGCTTGGTTAGCGGTTCCACAGATACGCAGTATTTT
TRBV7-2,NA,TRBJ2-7,CASSRSGEGDYEQYF,TGTGCCAGCAGCCGATCGGGGGAGGGGGACTACGAGCAGTACTTC
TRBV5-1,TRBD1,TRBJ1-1,CASSRGLATEAFF,TGCGCCAGCAGTAGGGGGCTGGCTACTGAAGCTTTCTTT
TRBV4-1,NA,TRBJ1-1,CASSQGRGTEAFF,TGCGCCAGCAGCCAAGGGCGCGGCACTGAAGCTTTCTTT
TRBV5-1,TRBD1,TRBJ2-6,CASSQGTGGPSGANVLTF,TGCGCCAGCAGCCAAGGAACAGGGGGGCCCTCTGGGGCCAACGTCCTGACTTTC
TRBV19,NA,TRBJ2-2,CASSISRDTGELFF,TGTGCCAGTAGTATCTCGCGGGATACCGGGGAGCTGTTTTTT
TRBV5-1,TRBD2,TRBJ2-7,CASSQSSGGPSYEQYF,TGCGCCAGCAGCCAATCTAGCGGGGGGCCGTCCTACGAGCAGTACTTC
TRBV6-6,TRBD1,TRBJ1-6,CASSPAQGSYNSHLHF,TGTGCCAGCAGTCCAGCACAGGGGTCCTATAATTCACACCTCCACTTT
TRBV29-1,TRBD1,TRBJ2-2,CSVEDGQGTGELFF,TGCAGCGTTGAAGATGGACAGGGCACCGGGGAGCTGTTTTTT
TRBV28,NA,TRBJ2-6,CASSLPTGSGANVLTF,TGTGCCAGCAGTTTGCCTACAGGGTCTGGGGCCAACGTCCTGACTTTC